This T cell receptor (beta chain) appears in the sequencing data of a study of T cell responses to AZD1222 COVID-19 vaccine. The germline V gene has CDR1 LNHDA and CDR2 SQIVND (reference sequence). With 1 base clipped from V and 2 bases from J, the junction kept 8 bases outside the gene matches. There are 16 residues in the CDR3. Study-level findings and limits: Rises in breadth and depth of Spike-specific TCRs came after two AZD1222 doses. AZD1222 recipients seropositive at baseline numbered only 5 to 7. Donors, mostly white British, included more females; clonal diversity was possibly underestimated.

Sequenced by immunoSEQ multiplex PCR; TCRdb stores in-frame clones only, minus some. The repertoire holds 90,000 to 120,000 clones, with around nine tenths as singletons. For this clone: Antigen: not known.

Doses given second, at about 4 or about 12 weeks, were pooled. The genes are TRBV19 and TRBJ2-7; TRBD2 agrees at 7 bases. The TCR comes from an adult who received the AZD1222 COVID-19 vaccine. This specimen was peripheral blood, taken 28 days after the second AZD1222 dose. CDR3 loop: CASSIGAGSGAYEQYF. The CDR3 DNA sequence: TGTGCCAGTAGTATAGGAGCGGGGTCGGGGGCCTACGAGCAGTACTTC.